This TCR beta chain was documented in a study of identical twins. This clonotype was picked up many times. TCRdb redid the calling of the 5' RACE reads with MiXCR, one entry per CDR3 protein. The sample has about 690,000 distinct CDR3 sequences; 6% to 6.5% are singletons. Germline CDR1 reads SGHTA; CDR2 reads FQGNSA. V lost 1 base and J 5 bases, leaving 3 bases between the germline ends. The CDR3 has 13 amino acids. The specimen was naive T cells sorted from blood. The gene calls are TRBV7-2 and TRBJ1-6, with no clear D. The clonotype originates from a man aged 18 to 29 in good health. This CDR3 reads CASSLENNSPLHF. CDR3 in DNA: TGTGCCAGCAGCTTAGAAAATAATTCACCCCTCCACTTT.